This T cell receptor beta chain was sequenced for a study of blood T cell repertoires in COVID-19. As for the study in general: T cells, B-cell-depleted T cells, or PBMCs provided the cDNA or gDNA that served as material.

This clone was detected once. The CDR3 is 16 residues long. V lost 10 bases and J lost 6; bases outside the gene matches: 17. The germline V gene has CDR1 LNHDA and CDR2 SQIVND (reference sequence). TCRdb's copy holds only in-frame clones and misses some; the assay was immunoSEQ multiplex PCR. The data show 95,000 to 150,000 clones, 80% to 90% seen once. The rearrangement joins TRBV19 to TRBJ2-4; 8 nucleotides line up with TRBD2. The sequenced sample consisted of peripheral blood. The clonotype comes from a man in his forties with acute or convalescent COVID-19. In DNA form, the CDR3 reads TGTGCCACCTGGGGGCCTAGCGGGTGGGGACTAAACATTCAGTACTTC. The encoded protein is CATWGPSGWGLNIQYF.